This TCR beta chain is from a study of shared clonotypes between healthy human individuals. As for the study in general: Ranging from 18 to 49 in age, donors were two women and a few men.

V lost 0 bases, J lost 1 base, and 6 bases lay in between. This CDR3 spans 13 amino acids. Germline values: CDR1 GTSNPN, CDR2 SVGIG (reference sequence). Of note for this clone: Its cognate antigen is unknown.

Deep level was the assay's run setting. Assay used: immunoSEQ multiplex PCR; TCRdb lists only in-frame clones, some missing. The top ten clones hold more than 13% of a sample with 90,000 to 100,000 clones, about half of them seen once. Study-wide results and caveats: Exclusively blood specimens were collected; tissue repertoires likely differ.

Samples left unsorted employed about 100 million PBMCs for genomic DNA. Sequencing was carried out using PBMCs. This TCR derives from a woman between 40 and 55 years old in good health. Some clones in this sample may be carry-over from other donors' samples. The chain combines TRBV30 with TRBJ1-1; D ambiguous. This chain's CDR3 is CAWSVRGNTEAFF. The CDR3 nucleotides read TGTGCCTGGAGTGTACGTGGGAACACTGAAGCTTTCTTT.